One and the same sample provided the 2 T cell receptor beta chains below, sequenced in a study of blood T cell repertoires in COVID-19. Sequencing used immunoSEQ multiplex PCR; TCRdb keeps in-frame clones, though not all of them. This table has about 130,000 clones, about 89% appearing once. The sequencing sample was made of peripheral blood. These receptors were taken from a man between 60 and 75 years old with COVID-19, enrolled during active disease.

The chain links TRBV6-4 to TRBJ1-2; perhaps TRBD1 as D (6 bases). The V gene lost 3 bases and the J gene lost 7 bases, with 12 bases spanning the gap. The CDR3 loop spans 13 amino acids. The germline CDR1 and CDR2 sequences are MRHNA and SNTAGT. CDR3 sequence: CASSEQGTRGYTF. CDR3 in DNA: TGTGCCAGCAGTGAACAGGGTACCCGTGGCTACACCTTC.

The rearrangement joins TRBV18 to TRBJ1-2; tentatively, D is TRBD1 (6 bases). V was cut by 1 base and J by 0 bases, with 9 bases left in between. Germline-derived CDR1 and CDR2 are KGHSH and LQKENI. The CDR3 totals 15 residues. In nucleotides, the CDR3 is TGTGCCAGCTCACCACTGCAGGGGACTAACTATGGCTACACCTTC. Translation: CASSPLQGTNYGYTF.